This TCR beta chain came from a study of T cells in Graves' hyperthyroidism and ophthalmopathy. Points from the study as a whole: Most clonotypes expanded in the thyroid (above 0.001) were also present in blood.

V was clipped by 4 bases and J by 0 bases, with 12 bases between them. Germline V gene sequence: CDR1 LNHDA, CDR2 SQIVND (reference sequence). The CDR3 contains 15 residues. Amplified TCR beta CDR3 regions derived from RNA transcripts. The study used the HTBI primer set for a first-round RT-PCR of the TCR CDR3. Each CDR3 protein gets one entry after TCRdb re-called the multiplex PCR reads with MiXCR. This sample has fewer than 850,000 distinct CDR3 sequences; roughly a sixth occur once, and the top ten carry roughly a sixth. This clonotype turned up a few times. What it recognizes is unknown. This clonotype was sampled from a man over 45 with Graves' hyperthyroidism. The chain uses TRBV19 and TRBJ1-1; D unclear. The source material was blood. CDR3 in DNA: TGTGCCAGTAGTAGGGTAGGACTGATGAACACTGAAGCTTTCTTT. Amino acids: CASSRVGLMNTEAFF.